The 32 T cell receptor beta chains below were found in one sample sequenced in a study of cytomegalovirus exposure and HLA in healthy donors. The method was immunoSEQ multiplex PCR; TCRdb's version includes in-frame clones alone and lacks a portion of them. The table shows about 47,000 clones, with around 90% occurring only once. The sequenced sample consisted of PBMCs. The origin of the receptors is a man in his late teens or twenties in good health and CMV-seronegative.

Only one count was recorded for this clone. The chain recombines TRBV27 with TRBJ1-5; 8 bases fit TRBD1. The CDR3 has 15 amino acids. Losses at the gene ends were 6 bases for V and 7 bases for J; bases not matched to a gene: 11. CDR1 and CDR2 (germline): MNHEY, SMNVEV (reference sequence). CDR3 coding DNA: TGTGCCAGCAGGGACAGGGTGGGGGTGGAACAGCCCCAGCATTTT. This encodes CASRDRVGVEQPQHF.

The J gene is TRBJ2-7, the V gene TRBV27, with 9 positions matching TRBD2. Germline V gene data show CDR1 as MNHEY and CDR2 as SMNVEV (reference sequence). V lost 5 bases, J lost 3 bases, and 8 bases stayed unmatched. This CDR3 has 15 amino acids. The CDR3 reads CASSPSQREVYEQYF. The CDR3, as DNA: TGTGCCAGCAGTCCAAGCCAGCGGGAGGTCTACGAGCAGTACTTC.

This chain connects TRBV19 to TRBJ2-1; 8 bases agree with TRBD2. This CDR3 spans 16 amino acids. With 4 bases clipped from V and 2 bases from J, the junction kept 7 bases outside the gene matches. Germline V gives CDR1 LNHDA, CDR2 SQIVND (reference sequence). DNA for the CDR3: TGTGCCAGTAGTACCTTAGCGGGAAACCCCTACAATGAGCAGTTCTTC. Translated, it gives CASSTLAGNPYNEQFF.

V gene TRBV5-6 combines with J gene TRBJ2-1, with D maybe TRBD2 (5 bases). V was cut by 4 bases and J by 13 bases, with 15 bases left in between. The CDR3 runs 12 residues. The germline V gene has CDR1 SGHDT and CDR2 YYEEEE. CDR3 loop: CASSLLASGQFF. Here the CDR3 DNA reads TGTGCCAGCAGCCTCTTAGCGTCCGGCCAGTTCTTC. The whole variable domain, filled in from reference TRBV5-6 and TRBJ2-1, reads DAGVTQSPTHLIKTRGQQVTLRCSPKSGHDTVSWYQQALGQGPQFIFQYYEEEERQRGNFPDRFSGHQFPNYSSELNVNALLLGDSALYLCASSLLASGQFFGPGTRLTVL.

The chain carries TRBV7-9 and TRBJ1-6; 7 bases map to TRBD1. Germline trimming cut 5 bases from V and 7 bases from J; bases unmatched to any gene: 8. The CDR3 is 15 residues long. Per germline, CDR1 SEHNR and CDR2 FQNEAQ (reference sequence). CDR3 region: CASSISGTANSPLHF. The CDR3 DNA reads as TGTGCCAGCAGCATATCCGGGACAGCGAATTCACCCCTCCACTTT.

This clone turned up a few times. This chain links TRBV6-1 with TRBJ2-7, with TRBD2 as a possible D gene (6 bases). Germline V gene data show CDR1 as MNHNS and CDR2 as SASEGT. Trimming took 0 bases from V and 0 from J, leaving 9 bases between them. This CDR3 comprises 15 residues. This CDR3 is CASSEARDSSYEQYF. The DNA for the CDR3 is TGTGCCAGCAGTGAAGCAAGGGACTCCTCCTACGAGCAGTACTTC.

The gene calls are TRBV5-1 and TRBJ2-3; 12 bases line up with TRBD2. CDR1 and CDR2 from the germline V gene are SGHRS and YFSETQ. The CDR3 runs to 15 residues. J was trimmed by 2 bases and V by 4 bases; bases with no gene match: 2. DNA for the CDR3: TGCGCCAGCAGCACTAGCGGGGGGATCACAGATACGCAGTATTTT. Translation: CASSTSGGITDTQYF. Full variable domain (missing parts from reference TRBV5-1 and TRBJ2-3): KAGVTQTPRYLIKTRGQQVTLSCSPISGHRSVSWYQQTPGQGLQFLFEYFSETQRNKGNFPGRFSGRQFSNSRSEMNVSTLELGDSALYLCASSTSGGITDTQYFGPGTRLTVL.

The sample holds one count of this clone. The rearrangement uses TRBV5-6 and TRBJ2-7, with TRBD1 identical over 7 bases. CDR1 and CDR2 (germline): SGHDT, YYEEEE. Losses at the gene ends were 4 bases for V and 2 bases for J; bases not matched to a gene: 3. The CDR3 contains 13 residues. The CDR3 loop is CASSRDSTYEQYF. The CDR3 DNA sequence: TGTGCCAGCAGCCGGGACAGCACCTACGAGCAGTACTTC.

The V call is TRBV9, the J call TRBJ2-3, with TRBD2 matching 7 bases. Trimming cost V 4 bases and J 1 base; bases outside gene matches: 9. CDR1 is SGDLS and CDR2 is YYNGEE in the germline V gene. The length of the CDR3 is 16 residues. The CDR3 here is CASSPLGGRGTDTQYF. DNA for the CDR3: TGTGCCAGCAGCCCCTTGGGGGGGAGGGGCACAGATACGCAGTATTTT. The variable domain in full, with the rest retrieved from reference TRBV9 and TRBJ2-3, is DSGVTQTPKHLITATGQRVTLRCSPRSGDLSVYWYQQSLDQGLQFLIQYYNGEERAKGNILERFSAQQFPDLHSELNLSSLELGDSALYFCASSPLGGRGTDTQYFGPGTRLTVL.

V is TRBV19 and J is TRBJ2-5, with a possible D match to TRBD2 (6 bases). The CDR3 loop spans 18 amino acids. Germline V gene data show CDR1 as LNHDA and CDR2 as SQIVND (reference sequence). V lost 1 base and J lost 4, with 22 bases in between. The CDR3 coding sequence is TGTGCCAGTAGTATAGCCCTCATTGGGGGAGGCCTCAGAGAGACCCAGTACTTC. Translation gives CASSIALIGGGLRETQYF. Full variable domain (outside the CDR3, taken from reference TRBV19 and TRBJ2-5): DGGITQSPKYLFRKEGQNVTLSCEQNLNHDAMYWYRQDPGQGLRLIYYSQIVNDFQKGDIAEGYSVSREKKESFPLTVTSAQKNPTAFYLCASSIALIGGGLRETQYFGPGTRLLVL.

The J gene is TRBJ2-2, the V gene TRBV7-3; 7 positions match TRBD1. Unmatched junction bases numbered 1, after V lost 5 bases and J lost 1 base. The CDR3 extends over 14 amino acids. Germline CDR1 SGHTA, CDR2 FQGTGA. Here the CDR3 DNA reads TGTGCCAGCAGCCGACAGGGGAACACCGGGGAGCTGTTTTTT. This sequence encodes CASSRQGNTGELFF. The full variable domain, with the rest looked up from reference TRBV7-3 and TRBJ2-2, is GAGVSQTPSNKVTEKGKYVELRCDPISGHTALYWYRQSLGQGPEFLIYFQGTGAADDSGLPNDRFFAVRPEGSVSTLKIQRTERGDSAVYLCASSRQGNTGELFFGEGSRLTVL.

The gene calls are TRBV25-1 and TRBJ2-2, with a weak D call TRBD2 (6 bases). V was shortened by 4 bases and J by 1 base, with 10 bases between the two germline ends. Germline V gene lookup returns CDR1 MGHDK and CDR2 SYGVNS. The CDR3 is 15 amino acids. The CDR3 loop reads CASSAMGGNTGELFF. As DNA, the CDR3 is TGTGCCAGCAGTGCAATGGGGGGGAACACCGGGGAGCTGTTTTTT.

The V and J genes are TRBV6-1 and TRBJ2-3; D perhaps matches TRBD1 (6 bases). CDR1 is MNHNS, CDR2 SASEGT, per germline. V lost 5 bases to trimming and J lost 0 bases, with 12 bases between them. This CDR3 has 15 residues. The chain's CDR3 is CASSPGHPSTDTQYF. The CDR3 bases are TGTGCCAGCAGTCCGGGACACCCAAGCACAGATACGCAGTATTTT.

Here the CDR3 DNA reads TGTGCCAGCAGGTCGGGACTAGCGGGCCCCACAGATACGCAGTATTTT. It translates to CASRSGLAGPTDTQYF. This chain uses TRBV28 with TRBJ2-3, with 12 bases fitting TRBD2. Germline V gene sequence: CDR1 MDHEN, CDR2 SYDVKM. This CDR3 contains 16 residues. With V trimmed by 6 bases and J by 2 bases, 6 bases remained unmatched.

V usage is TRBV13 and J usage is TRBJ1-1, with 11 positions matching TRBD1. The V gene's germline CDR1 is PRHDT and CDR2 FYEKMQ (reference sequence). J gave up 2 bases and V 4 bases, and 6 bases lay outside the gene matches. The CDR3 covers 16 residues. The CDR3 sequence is CASSSRTGGINTEAFF. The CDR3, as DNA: TGTGCCAGCAGCTCTCGGACAGGGGGCATAAACACTGAAGCTTTCTTT.

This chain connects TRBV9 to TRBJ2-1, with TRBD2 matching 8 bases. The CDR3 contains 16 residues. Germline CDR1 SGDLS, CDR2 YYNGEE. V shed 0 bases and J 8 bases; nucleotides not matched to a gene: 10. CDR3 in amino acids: CASSVEGREGYDEQFF. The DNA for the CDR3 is TGTGCCAGCAGCGTAGAAGGTCGGGAGGGGTATGATGAGCAGTTCTTC. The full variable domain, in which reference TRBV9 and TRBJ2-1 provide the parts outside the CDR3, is DSGVTQTPKHLITATGQRVTLRCSPRSGDLSVYWYQQSLDQGLQFLIQYYNGEERAKGNILERFSAQQFPDLHSELNLSSLELGDSALYFCASSVEGREGYDEQFFGPGTRLTVL.

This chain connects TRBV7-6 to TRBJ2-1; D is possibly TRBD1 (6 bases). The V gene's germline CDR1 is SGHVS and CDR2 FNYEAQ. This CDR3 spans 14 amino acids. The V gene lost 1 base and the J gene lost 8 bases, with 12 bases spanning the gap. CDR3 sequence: CASSLVDSLDEQFF. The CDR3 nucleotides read TGTGCCAGCAGCTTAGTGGACAGCTTGGATGAGCAGTTCTTC. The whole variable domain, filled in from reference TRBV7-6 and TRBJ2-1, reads GAGVSQSPRYKVTKRGQDVALRCDPISGHVSLYWYRQALGQGPEFLTYFNYEAQQDKSGLPNDRFSAERPEGSISTLTIQRTEQRDSAMYRCASSLVDSLDEQFFGPGTRLTVL.

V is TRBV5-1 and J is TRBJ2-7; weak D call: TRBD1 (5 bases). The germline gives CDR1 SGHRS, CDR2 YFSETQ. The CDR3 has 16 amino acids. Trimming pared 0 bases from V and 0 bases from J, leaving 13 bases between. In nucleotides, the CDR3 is TGCGCCAGCAGCTTGGGAAGCACAGGTAGCTCCTACGAGCAGTACTTC. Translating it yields CASSLGSTGSSYEQYF. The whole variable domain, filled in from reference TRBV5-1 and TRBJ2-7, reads KAGVTQTPRYLIKTRGQQVTLSCSPISGHRSVSWYQQTPGQGLQFLFEYFSETQRNKGNFPGRFSGRQFSNSRSEMNVSTLELGDSALYLCASSLGSTGSSYEQYFGPGTRLTVT.

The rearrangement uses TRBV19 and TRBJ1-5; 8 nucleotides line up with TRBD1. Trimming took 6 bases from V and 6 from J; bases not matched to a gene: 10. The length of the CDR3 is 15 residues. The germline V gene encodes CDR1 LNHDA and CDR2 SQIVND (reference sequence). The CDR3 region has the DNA TGTGCCAGTAGACCCGCAGGGGGCGTTAGTCAGCCCCAGCATTTT. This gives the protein CASRPAGGVSQPQHF.

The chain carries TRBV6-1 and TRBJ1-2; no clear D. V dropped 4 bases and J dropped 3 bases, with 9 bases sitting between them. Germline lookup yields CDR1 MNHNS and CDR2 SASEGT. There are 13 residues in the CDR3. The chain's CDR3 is CASSVNRDYGYTF. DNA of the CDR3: TGTGCCAGCAGTGTGAATCGAGACTATGGCTACACCTTC.

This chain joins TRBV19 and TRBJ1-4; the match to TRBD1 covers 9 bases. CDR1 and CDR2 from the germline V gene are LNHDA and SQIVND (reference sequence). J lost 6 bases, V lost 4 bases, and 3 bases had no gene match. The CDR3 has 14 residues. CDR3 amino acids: CASSNRDRDEKLFF. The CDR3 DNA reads TGTGCCAGTAGTAACCGGGACAGGGATGAAAAACTGTTTTTT.

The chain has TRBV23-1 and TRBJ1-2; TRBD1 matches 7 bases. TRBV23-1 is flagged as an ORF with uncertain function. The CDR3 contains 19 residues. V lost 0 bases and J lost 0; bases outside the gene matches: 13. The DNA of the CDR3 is TGCGCCAGCAGTCAATCGGCGTTAAAAGACAGGGAGCCTAACTATGGCTACACCTTC. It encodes CASSQSALKDREPNYGYTF.

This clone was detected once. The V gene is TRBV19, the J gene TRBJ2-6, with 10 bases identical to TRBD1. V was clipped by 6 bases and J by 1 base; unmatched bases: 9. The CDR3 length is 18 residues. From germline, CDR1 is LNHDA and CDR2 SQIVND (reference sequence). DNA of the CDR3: TGTGCCAGTAGGAGAGGGGACAGGGGCCGTTCTGGGGCCAACGTCCTGACTTTC. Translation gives CASRRGDRGRSGANVLTF.

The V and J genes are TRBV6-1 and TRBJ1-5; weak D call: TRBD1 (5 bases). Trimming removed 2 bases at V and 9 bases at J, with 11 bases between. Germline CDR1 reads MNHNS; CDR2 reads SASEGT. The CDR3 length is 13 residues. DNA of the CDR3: TGTGCCAGCAGTGAAAGGGGTTCGGGGCCCCAGCATTTT. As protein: CASSERGSGPQHF.

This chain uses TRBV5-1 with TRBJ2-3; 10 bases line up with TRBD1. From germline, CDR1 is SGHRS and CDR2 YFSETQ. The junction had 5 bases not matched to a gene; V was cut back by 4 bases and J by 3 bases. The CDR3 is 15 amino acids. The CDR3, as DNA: TGCGCCAGCAGCGTAGACAGGGGGCCGACAGATACGCAGTATTTT. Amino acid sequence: CASSVDRGPTDTQYF.

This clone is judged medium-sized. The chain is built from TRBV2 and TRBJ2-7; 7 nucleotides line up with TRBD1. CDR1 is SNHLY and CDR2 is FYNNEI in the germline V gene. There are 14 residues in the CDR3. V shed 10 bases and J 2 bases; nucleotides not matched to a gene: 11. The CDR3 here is CATLPWQGAYEQYF. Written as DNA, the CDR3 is TGTGCCACCCTTCCCTGGCAGGGGGCCTACGAGCAGTACTTC.

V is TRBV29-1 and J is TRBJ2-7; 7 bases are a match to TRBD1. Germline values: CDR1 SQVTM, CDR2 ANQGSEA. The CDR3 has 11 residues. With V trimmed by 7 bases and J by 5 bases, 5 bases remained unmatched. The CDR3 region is CSGNRGDEQYF. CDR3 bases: TGCAGCGGCAACAGGGGAGACGAGCAGTACTTC.

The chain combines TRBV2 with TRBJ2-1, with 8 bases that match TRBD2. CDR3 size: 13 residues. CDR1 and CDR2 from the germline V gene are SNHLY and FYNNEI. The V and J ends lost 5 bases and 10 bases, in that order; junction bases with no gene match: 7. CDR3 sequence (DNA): TGTGCCAGCAGTACTAGCGGCCATGGGGAGCAGTTCTTC. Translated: CASSTSGHGEQFF.

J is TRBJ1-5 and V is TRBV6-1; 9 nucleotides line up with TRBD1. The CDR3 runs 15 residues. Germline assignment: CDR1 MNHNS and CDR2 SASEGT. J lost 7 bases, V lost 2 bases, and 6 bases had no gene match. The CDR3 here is CASSERGQGGQPQHF. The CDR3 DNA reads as TGTGCCAGCAGTGAACGGGGACAGGGCGGCCAGCCCCAGCATTTT.

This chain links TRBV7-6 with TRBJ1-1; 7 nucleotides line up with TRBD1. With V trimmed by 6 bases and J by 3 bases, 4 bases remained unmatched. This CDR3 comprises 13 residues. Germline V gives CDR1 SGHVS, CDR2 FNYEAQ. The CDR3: CASSLQGHTEAFF. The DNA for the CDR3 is TGTGCCAGCAGTTTACAGGGGCACACTGAAGCTTTCTTT. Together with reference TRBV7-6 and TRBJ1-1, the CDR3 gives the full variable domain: GAGVSQSPRYKVTKRGQDVALRCDPISGHVSLYWYRQALGQGPEFLTYFNYEAQQDKSGLPNDRFSAERPEGSISTLTIQRTEQRDSAMYRCASSLQGHTEAFFGQGTRLTVV.

CDR3 loop: CASSPYFDYGYTF. In nucleotides, the CDR3 is TGTGCCAGCAGCCCGTATTTCGACTATGGCTACACCTTC. This chain links TRBV11-1 with TRBJ1-2; D is undetermined. The CDR3 is made up of 13 amino acids. V lost 5 bases and J lost 3, with 10 bases in between. Germline V gene sequence: CDR1 SGHAT, CDR2 FQDESV (reference sequence). Full variable domain (missing parts from reference TRBV11-1 and TRBJ1-2): EAEVAQSPRYKITEKSQAVAFWCDPISGHATLYWYRQILGQGPELLVQFQDESVVDDSQLPKDRFSAERLKGVDSTLKIQPAELGDSAMYLCASSPYFDYGYTFGSGTRLTVV.

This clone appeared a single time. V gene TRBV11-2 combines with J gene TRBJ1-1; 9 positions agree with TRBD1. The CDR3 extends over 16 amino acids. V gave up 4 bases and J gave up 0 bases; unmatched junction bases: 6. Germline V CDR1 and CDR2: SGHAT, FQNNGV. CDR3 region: CASSSGQGFMNTEAFF. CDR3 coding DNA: TGTGCCAGCAGCTCAGGACAGGGGTTCATGAACACTGAAGCTTTCTTT.